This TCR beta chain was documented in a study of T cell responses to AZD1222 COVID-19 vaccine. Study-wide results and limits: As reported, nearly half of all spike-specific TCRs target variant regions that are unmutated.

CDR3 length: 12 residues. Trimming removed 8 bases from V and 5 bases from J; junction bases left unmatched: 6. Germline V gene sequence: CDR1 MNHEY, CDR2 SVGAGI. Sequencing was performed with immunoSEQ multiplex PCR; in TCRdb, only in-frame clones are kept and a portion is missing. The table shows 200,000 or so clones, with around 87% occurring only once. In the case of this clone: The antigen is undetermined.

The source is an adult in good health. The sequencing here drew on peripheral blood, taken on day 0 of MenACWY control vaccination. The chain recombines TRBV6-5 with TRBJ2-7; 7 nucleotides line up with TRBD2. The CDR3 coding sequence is TGTGCCAGCGGACGGGGGGTCCACGAGCAGTACTTC. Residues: CASGRGVHEQYF.